The TCR beta chain under discussion was sequenced for a study of blood T cells in healthy people across ages. This clonotype was counted a few times. In terms of origin and age, donors were healthy Caucasian individuals from Russia aged about 6 to 95. Together with a sample-barcoded 5' primer, a J-beta primer mix was included in a second PCR lasting 7 to 11 cycles. Carrying 12 random nucleotides, a template-switch adaptor labeled each individual cDNA molecule. A single record per CDR3 protein comes from TCRdb applying MiXCR to the 5' RACE reads. The sample has roughly 1.4 million distinct CDR3 sequences; around 59% are singletons. The TCR originated in a man younger than 35 in good health. Sequencing was done on a sample of blood.

CDR3 sequence reads: CSASLDKLSPLHF. CDR3 nucleotide sequence: TGCAGTGCTAGTTTAGACAAGTTGTCACCCCTCCACTTT. The chain joins TRBV20-1 to TRBJ1-6; D gene ambiguous. Germline V CDR1 and CDR2: DFQATT, SNEGSKA (reference sequence). Trimming left V 3 bases short and J 10 bases short, with 13 bases between. The length of the CDR3 is 13 residues.